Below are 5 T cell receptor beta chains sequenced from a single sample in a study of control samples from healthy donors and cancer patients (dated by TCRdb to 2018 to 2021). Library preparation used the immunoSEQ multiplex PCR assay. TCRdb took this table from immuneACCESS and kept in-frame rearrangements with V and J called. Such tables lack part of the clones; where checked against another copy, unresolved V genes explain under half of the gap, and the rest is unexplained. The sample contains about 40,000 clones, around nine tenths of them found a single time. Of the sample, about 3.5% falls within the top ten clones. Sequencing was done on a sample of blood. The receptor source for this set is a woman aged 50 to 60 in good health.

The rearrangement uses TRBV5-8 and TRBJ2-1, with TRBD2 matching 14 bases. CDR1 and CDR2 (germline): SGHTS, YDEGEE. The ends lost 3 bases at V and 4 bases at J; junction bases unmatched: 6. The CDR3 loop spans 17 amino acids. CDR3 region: CASSSTGTSGGYNEQFF. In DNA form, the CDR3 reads TGTGCCAGCAGCTCAACCGGGACTAGCGGGGGTTACAATGAGCAGTTCTTC.

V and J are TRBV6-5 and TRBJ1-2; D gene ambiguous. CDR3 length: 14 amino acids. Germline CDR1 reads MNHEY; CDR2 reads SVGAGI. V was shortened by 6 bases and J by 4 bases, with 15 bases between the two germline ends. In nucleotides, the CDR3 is TGTGCCAGCAGAGGGAGGGCCATAATCTATGGCTACACCTTC. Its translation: CASRGRAIIYGYTF.

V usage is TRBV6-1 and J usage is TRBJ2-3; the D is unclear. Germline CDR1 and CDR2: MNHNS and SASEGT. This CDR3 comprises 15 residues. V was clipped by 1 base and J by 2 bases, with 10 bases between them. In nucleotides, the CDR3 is TGTGCCAGCAGTGAAGGTGGGTCCTCCACAGATACGCAGTATTTT. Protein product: CASSEGGSSTDTQYF.

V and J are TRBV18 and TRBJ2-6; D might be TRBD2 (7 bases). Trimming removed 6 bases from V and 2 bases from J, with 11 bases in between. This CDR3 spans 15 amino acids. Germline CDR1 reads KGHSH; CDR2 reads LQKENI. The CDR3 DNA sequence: TGTGCCAGCTCCTCCGGGGGGCCTGGGGCCAACGTCCTGACTTTC. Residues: CASSSGGPGANVLTF.

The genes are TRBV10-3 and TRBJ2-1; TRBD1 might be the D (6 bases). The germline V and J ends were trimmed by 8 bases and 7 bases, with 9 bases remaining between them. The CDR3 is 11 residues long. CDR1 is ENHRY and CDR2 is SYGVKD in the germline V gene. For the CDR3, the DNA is TGTGCCATCCAACAGGGAAATGAGCAGTTCTTC. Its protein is CAIQQGNEQFF.